This T cell receptor beta chain was recovered during a study of neoadjuvant anti-PD-1 for oral cavity cancer. The wider study: Patients mostly received three to four biweekly nivolumab doses at 3 mg/kg before surgery.

The protocol was immunoSEQ multiplex PCR, while the TCRdb copy is restricted to in-frame clones and leaves out a portion. The sample carries fewer than 40,000 clones, around nine tenths recorded once. By sample fraction, this clone is medium-sized. The sequence was collected from a person aged 35-80 years with oral cavity squamous cell carcinoma. This specimen was PBMCs, taken before nivolumab (anti-PD-1) treatment.

CDR3: CASSGYGQGNEKLFF. Here the CDR3 DNA reads TGTGCCAGCAGTGGATACGGACAGGGTAATGAAAAACTGTTTTTT. The chain employs TRBV6-1 and TRBJ1-4, with TRBD1 matching over 8 bases. Per germline, CDR1 MNHNS and CDR2 SASEGT. Unmatched junction bases numbered 5, after V lost 4 bases and J lost 4 bases. The CDR3 contains 15 residues.